The rows below give T cell receptor beta chains drawn from one sample of a study of regulatory T cells in long-lasting Graves disease. MiXCR, applied by TCRdb to the multiplex PCR reads, yields one record per CDR3 protein. The table has more than 650,000 distinct CDR3 sequences, around 30% seen once. The sequenced sample was peripheral blood mononuclear cells (PBMCs), obtained when the disease was refractory, from a patient treated with antithyroid drugs. Receptor source: a female donor with Graves disease. CDR3s include the opening cysteine and the closing phenylalanine or tryptophan. Fields, in order: V gene, D gene, J gene, CDR3 length, clone size, CDR3 protein, CDR3 DNA. The D gene is left open where the match is weak. Part of the rows lack a size; the others show once, few, many or a class for expanded clones.

TRBV6-1	.	TRBJ1-2	14	few	CASNTDISMGGYTF	TGTGCCAGCAACACGGACATCTCGATGGGAGGCTACACCTTC
TRBV9	.	TRBJ1-2	11	.	CASEGGEGYTF	TGTGCCAGCGAGGGCGGCGAAGGCTACACCTTC
TRBV12-3/TRBV12-4	.	TRBJ2-1	15	.	CASSSDRNPYNEQFF	TGTGCCAGCAGTTCGGACAGAAATCCCTACAATGAGCAGTTCTTC
TRBV13	TRBD2	TRBJ2-7	16	few	CASSRLTRLASYEQYF	TGTGCCAGCAGCCGGTTGACGAGACTAGCGTCCTACGAGCAGTACTTC
TRBV7-6	.	TRBJ1-1	16	.	CASSLVPGQLRTEAFF	TGTGCCAGCAGCTTAGTGCCCGGACAGCTAAGGACCGAAGCTTTCTTT
TRBV6-1	TRBD2	TRBJ2-5	13	.	CASERGAGGTQYF	TGTGCCAGCGAGCGGGGGGCTGGGGGGACCCAGTACTTC
TRBV11-2	TRBD2	TRBJ2-2	17	.	CASSHGLAGAMAGELFF	TGTGCCAGCAGCCACGGACTAGCGGGAGCCATGGCCGGGGAGCTGTTTTTT
TRBV19	TRBD1	TRBJ1-2	15	few	CASNLDRAIDYGYTF	TGTGCCAGTAACCTCGACAGGGCAATCGACTATGGCTACACCTTC
TRBV7-2	TRBD2	TRBJ2-5	17	.	CASSLGPSGRGRETQYF	TGTGCCAGCAGCTTAGGTCCTAGCGGGAGGGGGCGAGAGACCCAGTACTTC
TRBV7-3	.	TRBJ1-1	15	.	CASSLSGFDSTEAFF	TGTGCCAGCAGCTTATCGGGGTTTGATAGCACTGAAGCTTTCTTT
TRBV9	.	TRBJ2-3	11	.	CASKGTDTQYF	TGTGCCAGCAAAGGTACAGATACGCAGTATTTT
TRBV7-8	.	TRBJ1-1	16	.	CASTLGGVAMNTEAFF	TGTGCCAGCACCCTGGGGGGGGTCGCTATGAACACTGAAGCTTTCTTT
TRBV2	TRBD1	TRBJ1-6	16	many	CASSYRDRGFGSPLHF	TGTGCCAGCAGTTACCGGGACAGGGGTTTTGGATCACCCCTCCACTTT
TRBV12-3/TRBV12-4	.	TRBJ1-5	13	many	CASSFRDHQPQHF	TGTGCCAGCAGTTTTAGAGATCATCAGCCCCAGCATTTT
TRBV7-3	TRBD2	TRBJ2-5	15	few	CASSLLPSGRETQYF	TGTGCCAGCAGCTTACTCCCTAGCGGGAGGGAGACCCAGTACTTC
TRBV20-1	.	TRBJ1-4	13	few	CSAGTDANEKLFF	TGCAGTGCGGGGACGGACGCTAATGAAAAACTGTTTTTT
TRBV30	.	TRBJ1-1	14	.	CAWSAGLSNTEAFF	TGTGCCTGGAGTGCCGGGTTATCCAACACTGAAGCTTTCTTT
TRBV3-1	TRBD2	TRBJ2-4	13	.	CASSQDVTTSQYF	TGTGCCAGCAGCCAAGATGTGACGACTAGCCAGTACTTC
TRBV20-1	TRBD1	TRBJ1-5	14	few	CSANAGGEDQPQHF	TGCAGTGCTAACGCAGGGGGCGAGGATCAGCCCCAGCATTTT
TRBV29-1	TRBD1	TRBJ2-7	14	.	CSVRRTGGPYEQYF	TGCAGCGTTCGACGGACAGGGGGTCCCTACGAGCAGTACTTC
TRBV28	TRBD2	TRBJ2-1	16	.	CASSFSLAGGNNEQFF	TGTGCCAGCAGTTTTAGTCTAGCGGGAGGGAACAATGAGCAGTTCTTC
TRBV27	TRBD1	TRBJ1-3	14	few	CASRGQGAGNTIYF	TGTGCCAGCAGGGGACAGGGGGCTGGAAACACCATATATTTT
TRBV3-1	TRBD2	TRBJ2-7	13	.	CASTGSLAGEQYF	TGTGCCAGCACGGGGAGCCTAGCGGGCGAGCAGTACTTC
TRBV25-1	.	TRBJ2-7	15	few	CASSESGPGDYEQYF	TGTGCCAGCAGTGAATCAGGGCCCGGAGACTACGAGCAGTACTTC
TRBV14	.	TRBJ2-5	17	.	CASSQGANRLTQETQYF	TGTGCCAGCAGCCAAGGGGCCAACAGGCTAACCCAAGAGACCCAGTACTTC
TRBV7-9	.	TRBJ1-1	14	.	CAGGGGSMNTEAFF	TGTGCCGGAGGGGGGGGGTCTATGAACACTGAAGCTTTCTTT
TRBV5-5	.	TRBJ1-2	14	.	CASSLGNGLGGYTF	TGTGCCAGCAGCTTGGGTAACGGTTTGGGTGGCTACACCTTC
TRBV20-1	TRBD2	TRBJ2-1	16	.	CSARDSGREGLNEQFF	TGCAGTGCTAGAGATAGCGGGCGGGAGGGCCTTAATGAGCAGTTCTTC
TRBV10-3	.	TRBJ2-7	11	.	CATGQNYEQYF	TGTGCCACTGGACAGAACTACGAGCAGTACTTC
TRBV6-1	.	TRBJ2-7	13	many	CASRWDTTYEQYF	TGTGCCAGCAGATGGGACACCACCTACGAGCAGTACTTC
TRBV2	TRBD1	TRBJ1-1	13	few	CASKRDSLSEAFF	TGTGCCAGCAAACGGGACAGCCTTTCTGAAGCTTTCTTT
TRBV2	TRBD1	TRBJ2-4	15	.	CASSEGQLAKNIQYF	TGTGCCAGCAGTGAGGGACAGCTAGCCAAAAACATTCAGTACTTC